Listed here are 17 T cell receptor beta chains from one sample, sequenced in a study of blood T cells in healthy people across ages. A second 7 to 11 cycle PCR used barcoded and J-beta primers. Each CDR3 protein is one row after TCRdb ran MiXCR on the 5' RACE reads. The sample has hundreds of thousands of distinct CDR3 sequences; roughly 50% are singletons. The sample was blood. Receptors were obtained from a woman aged 60-70 years in good health.

This clonotype turned up a few times. The chain couples TRBV7-2 to TRBJ2-7; D gene ambiguous. This CDR3 region has 14 residues. Germline-derived CDR1 and CDR2 are SGHTA and FQGNSA. V lost 5 bases, J lost 4 bases, and 15 bases lay in between. DNA for the CDR3: TGTGCCAGCAGCCCAGCGTCCACATGGTACGAGCAGTACTTC. Translated: CASSPASTWYEQYF. Looking up the rest from reference TRBV7-2 and TRBJ2-7 gives the full variable domain: GAGVSQSPSNKVTEKGKDVELRCDPISGHTALYWYRQSLGQGLEFLIYFQGNSAPDKSGLPSDRFSAERTGGSVSTLTIQRTQQEDSAVYLCASSPASTWYEQYFGPGTRLTVT.

The chain joins TRBV7-9 to TRBJ1-2, with TRBD1 identical over 7 bases. The CDR3 is 16 residues long. Germline V gives CDR1 SEHNR, CDR2 FQNEAQ (reference sequence). V lost 1 base to trimming and J lost 0 bases; unmatched junction nucleotides: 5. CDR3 nucleotide sequence: TGTGCCAGCAGCTTAGTGTCCGGGACAGCTAACTATGGCTACACCTTC. Encoded protein: CASSLVSGTANYGYTF. Combining the CDR3 with reference TRBV7-9 and TRBJ1-2 gives the whole variable domain DTGVSQNPRHKITKRGQNVTFRCDPISEHNRLYWYRQTLGQGPEFLTYFQNEAQLEKSRLLSDRFSAERPKGSFSTLEIQRTEQGDSAMYLCASSLVSGTANYGYTFGSGTRLTVV.

The V and J genes are TRBV2 and TRBJ2-4, with D tentatively TRBD2 (6 bases). The DNA end is more similar to TRBJ2-7, so the J call may be wrong. The CDR3 contains 12 residues. CDR1 SNHLY and CDR2 FYNNEI come from the germline V gene. CDR3 sequence reads: CASKAGSYEQYF. CDR3 DNA: TGTGCCAGCAAGGCGGGGAGCTACGAGCAGTACTTC.

The chain couples TRBV14 to TRBJ2-6; tentatively, D is TRBD1 (6 bases). From germline, CDR1 is SGHDN and CDR2 FVKESK. The CDR3 is 17 residues long. The germline V and J ends were trimmed by 4 bases and 4 bases, with 17 bases remaining between them. CDR3 in DNA: TGTGCCAGCAGCCCCTTGGCAGGGGCGCGAGGGGCCAACGTCCTGACTTTC. As protein: CASSPLAGARGANVLTF.

This clonotype was observed a handful of times. This chain uses TRBV20-1 with TRBJ1-2; D unresolved. Germline CDR1 DFQATT, CDR2 SNEGSKA (reference sequence). V was shortened by 2 bases and J by 4 bases, with 20 bases between the two germline ends. The CDR3 has 16 amino acids. This chain's CDR3 is CSARPPHLETAYGYTF. For the CDR3, the DNA is TGCAGTGCTAGACCTCCCCACTTAGAAACGGCCTATGGCTACACCTTC.

This chain links TRBV6-1 with TRBJ2-1; TRBD2 matches 8 bases. The J call is uncertain, as TRBJ2-7 better fits the DNA end. The CDR3 extends over 15 amino acids. Germline CDR1 is MNHNS and CDR2 is SASEGT. The CDR3 nucleotides read TGTGCCAGCGAAGGGCGGGAGGAATACTACAATGAGCAGTACTTC. Protein: CASEGREEYYNEQYF.

The chain has TRBV20-1 and TRBJ2-1; D may be TRBD1 (6 bases). Per the germline V gene, CDR1 is DFQATT and CDR2 is SNEGSKA (reference sequence). This CDR3 spans 18 amino acids. Deletions cut 3 bases from V and 2 bases from J, with 23 bases between. The CDR3 is CSASEGIRDTRTYNEQFF. The CDR3 bases are TGCAGTGCTAGCGAGGGTATACGGGACACCCGTACCTACAATGAGCAGTTCTTC.

The chain links TRBV30 to TRBJ2-3; no definite D call. Trimming left V 1 base short and J 4 bases short, with 15 bases between. The CDR3 sequence is 15 residues long. Germline assignment: CDR1 GTSNPN and CDR2 SVGIG (reference sequence). The CDR3 here is CAWSDKSPTADTQYF. CDR3 sequence (DNA): TGTGCCTGGAGTGATAAGTCCCCGACGGCAGATACGCAGTATTTT.

This clonotype has a handful of counts. The V call is TRBV29-1, the J call TRBJ2-1; D is undetermined. Germline CDR1 reads SQVTM; CDR2 reads ANQGSEA. V gave up 6 bases and J gave up 12 bases, with 15 bases separating them. The CDR3 is made up of 11 amino acids. The CDR3 reads CSVLQGSLQFF. The CDR3, as DNA: TGCAGCGTCCTCCAAGGGTCATTGCAGTTCTTC.

The chain links TRBV7-2 to TRBJ1-4; TRBD1 agrees at 7 bases. This CDR3 is built from 16 residues. The germline gives CDR1 SGHTA, CDR2 FQGNSA. With 1 base clipped from V and 4 bases from J, the junction kept 6 bases outside the gene matches. The CDR3, as DNA: TGTGCCAGCAGCTTAGTACAGGGGAGGGGTAATGAAAAACTGTTTTTT. Translated: CASSLVQGRGNEKLFF.

The chain couples TRBV10-3 to TRBJ2-7; no clear D. Germline CDR1 reads ENHRY; CDR2 reads SYGVKD. With 6 bases removed from V and 2 bases from J, the gap between germline ends came to 11 bases. The CDR3 consists of 13 residues. Here the CDR3 reads CAIRYGDTYEQYF. CDR3 sequence (DNA): TGTGCCATCAGATACGGCGATACCTACGAGCAGTACTTC.

This chain uses TRBV4-1 with TRBJ2-1, with 15 bases aligning to TRBD2. Germline CDR1 is MGHRA and CDR2 is YSYEKL. The J segment lost 8 bases and the V segment lost 3 bases, leaving 5 bases of the junction unmatched. This CDR3 is built from 16 residues. CDR3 sequence (DNA): TGCGCCAGCAGCCAGGGGACTAGCGGGAGGTGGTATGAGCAGTTCTTC. It specifies CASSQGTSGRWYEQFF.

The rearrangement links TRBV28 to TRBJ2-3; 8 positions agree with TRBD2. Trimming cost V 5 bases and J 4 bases; bases outside gene matches: 8. Looked up from germline, CDR1 is MDHEN and CDR2 is SYDVKM. This CDR3 spans 15 amino acids. CDR3 bases: TGTGCCAGCAGTGCACGTCCGGGGGGGCCAGATACGCAGTATTTT. Its protein is CASSARPGGPDTQYF.

The chain carries TRBV12-3 or TRBV12-4 and TRBJ1-4; tentatively, D is TRBD1 (6 bases). The V end lost 3 bases, the J end lost 8 bases, and 13 bases lay between the germline ends. The CDR3 extends over 14 amino acids. The CDR3 protein is CASSLSTGQEKLFF. The CDR3 DNA follows: TGTGCCAGCAGTTTGTCGACAGGTCAGGAAAAACTGTTTTTT.

This chain links TRBV2 with TRBJ1-5, with D unresolved. Trimming pared 6 bases from V and 0 bases from J, leaving 6 bases between. The CDR3 contains 13 residues. CDR1 is SNHLY, CDR2 FYNNEI, per germline. CDR3 sequence reads: CASRRDSNQPQHF. The CDR3 DNA sequence: TGTGCCAGCAGGAGGGATAGCAATCAGCCCCAGCATTTT.

Only one count was recorded for this clonotype. The chain has TRBV30 and TRBJ1-1; D is uncertain. Germline-derived CDR1 and CDR2 are GTSNPN and SVGIG (reference sequence). Between the trimmed V and J ends, which lost 4 bases and 2 bases, there was a span of 11 bases. The CDR3 is made up of 13 amino acids. CDR3 bases: TGTGCCTGGAAAATTACAGCTAACACTGAAGCTTTCTTT. Protein sequence: CAWKITANTEAFF.

This rearrangement joins TRBV29-1 to TRBJ2-7; D might be TRBD2 (6 bases). The CDR3 has 13 amino acids. V was trimmed by 7 bases and J by 4 bases, leaving 17 bases between them. The germline gives CDR1 SQVTM, CDR2 ANQGSEA. The CDR3 loop reads CSGGAGLGYEQYF. DNA for the CDR3: TGCAGCGGGGGTGCGGGACTGGGGTACGAGCAGTACTTC.